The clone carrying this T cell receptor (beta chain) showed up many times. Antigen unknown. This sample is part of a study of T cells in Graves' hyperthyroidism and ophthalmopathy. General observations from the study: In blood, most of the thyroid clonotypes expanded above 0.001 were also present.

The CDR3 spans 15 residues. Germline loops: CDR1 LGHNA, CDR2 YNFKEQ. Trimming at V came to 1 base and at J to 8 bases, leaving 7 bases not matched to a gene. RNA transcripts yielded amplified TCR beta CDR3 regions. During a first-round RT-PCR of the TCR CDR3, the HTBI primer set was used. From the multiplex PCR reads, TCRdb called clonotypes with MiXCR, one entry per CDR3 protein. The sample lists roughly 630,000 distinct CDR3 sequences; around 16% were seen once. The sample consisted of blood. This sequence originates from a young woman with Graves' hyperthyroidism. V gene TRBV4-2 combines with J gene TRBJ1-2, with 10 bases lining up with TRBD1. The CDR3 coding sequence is TGTGCCAGCAGCCAAGCAAGACAGGGGGCTCGCGGCTACACCTTC. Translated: CASSQARQGARGYTF.